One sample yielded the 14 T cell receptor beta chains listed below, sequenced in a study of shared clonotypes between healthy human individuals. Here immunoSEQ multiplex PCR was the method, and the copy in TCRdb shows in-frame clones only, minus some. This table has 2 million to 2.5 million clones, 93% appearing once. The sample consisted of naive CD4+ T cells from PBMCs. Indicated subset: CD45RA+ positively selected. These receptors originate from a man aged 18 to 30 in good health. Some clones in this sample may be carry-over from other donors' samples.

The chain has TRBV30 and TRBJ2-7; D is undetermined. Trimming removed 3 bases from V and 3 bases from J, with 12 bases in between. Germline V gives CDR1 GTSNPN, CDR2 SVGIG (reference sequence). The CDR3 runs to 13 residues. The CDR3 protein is CAWRVPAGYEQYF. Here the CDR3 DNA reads TGTGCCTGGAGGGTCCCCGCCGGCTACGAGCAGTACTTC.

The DNA of the CDR3 is TGTGCCAGCAGTTACGGCCGACCGTATTCACCCCTCCACTTT. This encodes CASSYGRPYSPLHF. V gene TRBV6-5 combines with J gene TRBJ1-6; D is ambiguous. Trimming took off 2 bases at V and 8 bases at J, with 10 bases between the two ends. The CDR3 is 14 residues long. Germline V gene lookup returns CDR1 MNHEY and CDR2 SVGAGI.

The CDR3: CASSPTRWGGDSNQPQHF. As DNA, the CDR3 is TGTGCCAGCTCACCAACACGTTGGGGGGGCGATAGCAATCAGCCCCAGCATTTT. This chain joins TRBV18 and TRBJ1-5; possibly TRBD1 for D (6 bases). This CDR3 contains 18 residues. The germline V gene has CDR1 KGHSH and CDR2 LQKENI. Trimming left V 2 bases short and J 0 bases short, with 17 bases between.

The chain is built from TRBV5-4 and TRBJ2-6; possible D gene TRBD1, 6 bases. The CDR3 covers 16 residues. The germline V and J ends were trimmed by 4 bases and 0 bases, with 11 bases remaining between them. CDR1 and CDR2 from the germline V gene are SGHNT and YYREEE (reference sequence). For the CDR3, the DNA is TGTGCCAGCAGCGCGACAGGTTACTCTGGGGCCAACGTCCTGACTTTC. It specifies CASSATGYSGANVLTF.

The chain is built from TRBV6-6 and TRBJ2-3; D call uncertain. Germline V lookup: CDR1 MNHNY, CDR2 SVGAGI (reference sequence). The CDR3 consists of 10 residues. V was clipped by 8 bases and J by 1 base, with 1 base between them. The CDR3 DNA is TGTGCCAGCGGCACAGATACGCAGTATTTT. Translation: CASGTDTQYF.

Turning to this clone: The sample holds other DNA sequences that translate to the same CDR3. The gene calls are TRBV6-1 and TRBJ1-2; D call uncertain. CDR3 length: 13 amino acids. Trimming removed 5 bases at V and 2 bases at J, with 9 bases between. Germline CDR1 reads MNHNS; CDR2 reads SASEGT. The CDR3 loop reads CASSPGRNYGYTF. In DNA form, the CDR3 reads TGTGCCAGCAGTCCCGGACGGAACTATGGCTACACCTTC.

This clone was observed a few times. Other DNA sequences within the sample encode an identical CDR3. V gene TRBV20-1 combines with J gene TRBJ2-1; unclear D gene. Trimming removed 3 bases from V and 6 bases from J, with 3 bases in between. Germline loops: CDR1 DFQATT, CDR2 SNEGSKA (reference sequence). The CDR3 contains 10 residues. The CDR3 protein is CSASRNEQFF. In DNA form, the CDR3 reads TGCAGTGCTAGTCGCAATGAGCAGTTCTTC.

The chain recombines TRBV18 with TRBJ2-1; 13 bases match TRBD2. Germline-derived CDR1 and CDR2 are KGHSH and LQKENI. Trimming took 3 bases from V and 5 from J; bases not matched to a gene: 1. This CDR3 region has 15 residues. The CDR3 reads CASSPGTSGNNEQFF. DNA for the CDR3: TGTGCCAGCTCACCCGGGACTAGCGGGAACAATGAGCAGTTCTTC.

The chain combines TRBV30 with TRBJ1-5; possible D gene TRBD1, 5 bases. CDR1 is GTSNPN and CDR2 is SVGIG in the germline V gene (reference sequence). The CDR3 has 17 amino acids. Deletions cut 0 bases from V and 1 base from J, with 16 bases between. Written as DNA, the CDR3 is TGTGCCTGGAGTGTATCAGGGAACGTTATGAGCAATCAGCCCCAGCATTTT. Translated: CAWSVSGNVMSNQPQHF.

CDR3 loop: CASSSPQGLGTEAFF. Here the CDR3 DNA reads TGTGCCAGTAGTAGCCCACAGGGGTTGGGCACTGAAGCTTTCTTT. The chain couples TRBV19 to TRBJ1-1, with 7 bases fitting TRBD1. Germline assignment: CDR1 LNHDA and CDR2 SQIVND (reference sequence). CDR3 size: 15 residues. The V segment lost 4 bases and the J segment 4 bases; nucleotides outside the gene matches: 9.

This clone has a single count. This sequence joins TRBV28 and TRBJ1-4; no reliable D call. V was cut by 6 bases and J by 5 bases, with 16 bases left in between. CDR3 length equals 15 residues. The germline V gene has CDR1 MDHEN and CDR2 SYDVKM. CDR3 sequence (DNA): TGTGCCAGCAGCCGGACGCGGGCCGTAAATGAAAAACTGTTTTTT. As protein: CASSRTRAVNEKLFF.

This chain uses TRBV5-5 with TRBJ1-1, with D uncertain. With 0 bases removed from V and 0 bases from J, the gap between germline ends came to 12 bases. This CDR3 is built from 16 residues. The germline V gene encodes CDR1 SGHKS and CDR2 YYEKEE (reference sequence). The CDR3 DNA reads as TGTGCCAGCAGCTTGGGTAGCCGGGCTATGAACACTGAAGCTTTCTTT. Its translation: CASSLGSRAMNTEAFF.

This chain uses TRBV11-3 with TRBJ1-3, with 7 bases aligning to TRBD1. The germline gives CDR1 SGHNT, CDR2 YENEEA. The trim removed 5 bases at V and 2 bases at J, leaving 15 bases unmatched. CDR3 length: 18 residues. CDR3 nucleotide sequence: TGTGCCAGCAGCGAGAATCGAACCGGGCAGGGGGCTGGAAACACCATATATTTT. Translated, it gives CASSENRTGQGAGNTIYF.

CDR3 sequence: CASSLDWDRTNYGYTF. For the CDR3, the DNA is TGCGCCAGCAGCTTGGACTGGGACCGAACTAACTATGGCTACACCTTC. This sequence joins TRBV5-1 and TRBJ1-2; D possibly corresponds to TRBD1 (5 bases). V was pared by 0 bases and J by 0 bases, with 12 bases between. Germline lookup yields CDR1 SGHRS and CDR2 YFSETQ. This CDR3 comprises 16 residues.